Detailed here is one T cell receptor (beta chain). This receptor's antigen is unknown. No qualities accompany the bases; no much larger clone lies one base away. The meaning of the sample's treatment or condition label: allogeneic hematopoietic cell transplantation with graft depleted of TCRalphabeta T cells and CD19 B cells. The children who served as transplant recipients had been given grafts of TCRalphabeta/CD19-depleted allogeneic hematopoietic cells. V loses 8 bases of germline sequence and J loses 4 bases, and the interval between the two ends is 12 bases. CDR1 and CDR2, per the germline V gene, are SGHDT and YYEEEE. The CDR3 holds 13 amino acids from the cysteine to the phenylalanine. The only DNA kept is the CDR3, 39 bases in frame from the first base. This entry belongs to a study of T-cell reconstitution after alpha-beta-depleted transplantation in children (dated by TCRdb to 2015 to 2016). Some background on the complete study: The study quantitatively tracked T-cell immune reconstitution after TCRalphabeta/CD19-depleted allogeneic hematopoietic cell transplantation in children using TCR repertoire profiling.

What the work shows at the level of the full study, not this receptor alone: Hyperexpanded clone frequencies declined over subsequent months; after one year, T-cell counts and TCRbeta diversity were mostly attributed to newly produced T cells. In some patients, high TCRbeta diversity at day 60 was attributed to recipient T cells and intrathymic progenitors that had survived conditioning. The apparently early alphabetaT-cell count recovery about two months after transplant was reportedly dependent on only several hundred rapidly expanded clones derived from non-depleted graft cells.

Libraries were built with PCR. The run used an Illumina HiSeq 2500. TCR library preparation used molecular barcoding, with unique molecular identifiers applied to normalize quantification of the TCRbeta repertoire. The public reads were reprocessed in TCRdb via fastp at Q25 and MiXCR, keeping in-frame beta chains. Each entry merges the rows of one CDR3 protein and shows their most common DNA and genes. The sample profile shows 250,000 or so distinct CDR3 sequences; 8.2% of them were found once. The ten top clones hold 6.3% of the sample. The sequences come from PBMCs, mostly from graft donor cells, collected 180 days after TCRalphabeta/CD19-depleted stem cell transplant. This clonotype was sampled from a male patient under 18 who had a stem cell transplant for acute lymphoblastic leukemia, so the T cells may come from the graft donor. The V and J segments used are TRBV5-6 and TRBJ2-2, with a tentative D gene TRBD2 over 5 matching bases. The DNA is TGTGCCAGGGGCTTCGGGGTCACCGGGGAGCTGTTTTTT. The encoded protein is CARGFGVTGELFF.